The rows below give T cell receptor beta chains drawn from one sample of a study of cytomegalovirus exposure and HLA in healthy donors. The method was immunoSEQ multiplex PCR; TCRdb's version includes in-frame clones alone and lacks a portion of them. The table includes 100,000 to 150,000 clones, approximately 80% detected once. The sample consisted of PBMCs. Every receptor here comes from a middle-aged man in good health and CMV-seronegative. Both conserved end residues are part of each CDR3. The order of the fields is V gene, D gene, clone size, J gene, CDR3 DNA, CDR3 protein. A D gene is named only where the DNA matches it firmly. Expanded clones are given a class, and other clones once, few, many or no size at all.

v_call: TRBV6-5
d_call: .
clone_size: .
j_call: TRBJ2-2
cdr3_nt: TGTGCCAGCAGTTCGACACGGTCGAACACCGGGGAGCTGTTTTTT
cdr3_aa: CASSSTRSNTGELFF

v_call: TRBV27
d_call: .
clone_size: once
j_call: TRBJ1-5
cdr3_nt: TGTGCCAGCAGAGACGACAGGACGAGCAATCAGCCCCAGCATTTT
cdr3_aa: CASRDDRTSNQPQHF

v_call: TRBV28
d_call: TRBD1
clone_size: .
j_call: TRBJ1-2
cdr3_nt: TGTGCCAGCAGTTTAATGAACCACAGGTTAGGGGGCAGTGGCTACACCTTC
cdr3_aa: CASSLMNHRLGGSGYTF

v_call: TRBV5-8
d_call: TRBD1
clone_size: few
j_call: TRBJ2-1
cdr3_nt: TGTGCCAGCAGTCCCGTATCGGGACAGGGGGCCTACAATGAGCAGTTCTTC
cdr3_aa: CASSPVSGQGAYNEQFF

v_call: TRBV19
d_call: .
clone_size: few
j_call: TRBJ1-5
cdr3_nt: TGTGCCAGTAGTATACCCAGTAATCAGCCCCAGCATTTT
cdr3_aa: CASSIPSNQPQHF

v_call: TRBV27
d_call: .
clone_size: .
j_call: TRBJ1-5
cdr3_nt: TGTGCCAGCAGCCGGGACTCTCAGCCCCAGCATTTT
cdr3_aa: CASSRDSQPQHF

v_call: TRBV6-6
d_call: .
clone_size: .
j_call: TRBJ1-1
cdr3_nt: TGTGCCAGCAGAATCACAGGCTACACTGAAGCTTTCTTT
cdr3_aa: CASRITGYTEAFF

v_call: TRBV5-4
d_call: .
clone_size: .
j_call: TRBJ1-6
cdr3_nt: TGTGCCAGCAGCTTGGCGTCTACACTAAATTCACCCCTCCACTTT
cdr3_aa: CASSLASTLNSPLHF

v_call: TRBV5-1
d_call: TRBD2
clone_size: .
j_call: TRBJ2-2
cdr3_nt: TGCGCCAGCAGCCTTACTAGCGGGGGGACCGGGGAGCTGTTTTTT
cdr3_aa: CASSLTSGGTGELFF

v_call: TRBV6-5
d_call: TRBD1
clone_size: .
j_call: TRBJ2-1
cdr3_nt: TGTGCCAGCAGCGTTGACAGGGTCTCCTACAATGAGCAGTTCTTC
cdr3_aa: CASSVDRVSYNEQFF

v_call: TRBV7-2
d_call: TRBD2
clone_size: .
j_call: TRBJ2-7
cdr3_nt: TGTGCCAGCAGCCGCGCTTCCGGGACTAGCGGCTACGAGCAGTACTTC
cdr3_aa: CASSRASGTSGYEQYF

v_call: TRBV4-1
d_call: TRBD2
clone_size: .
j_call: TRBJ2-2
cdr3_nt: TGCGCCAGCAGCCCAGCTAGCGGGGGAATTTATGGGGAGCTGTTTTTT
cdr3_aa: CASSPASGGIYGELFF

v_call: TRBV19
d_call: .
clone_size: once
j_call: TRBJ2-3
cdr3_nt: TGTGCCAGTACGCCGGGGGGCCCAGATACGCAGTATTTT
cdr3_aa: CASTPGGPDTQYF

v_call: TRBV5-4
d_call: TRBD2
clone_size: few
j_call: TRBJ2-5
cdr3_nt: TGTGCCAGCAGCTTACGGGACTATCAAGAGACCCAGTACTTC
cdr3_aa: CASSLRDYQETQYF

v_call: TRBV18
d_call: TRBD1
clone_size: .
j_call: TRBJ1-4
cdr3_nt: TGTGCCAGCTCCCAAGGACAGGGGGCGCTCGGTGAAAAACTGTTTTTT
cdr3_aa: CASSQGQGALGEKLFF

v_call: TRBV23-1
d_call: TRBD1
clone_size: once
j_call: TRBJ2-7
cdr3_nt: TGCGCCAGCACCCCGGGGGCAGGCCAGGGGGCGGTAGAGCAGTACTTC
cdr3_aa: CASTPGAGQGAVEQYF

v_call: TRBV11-2
d_call: TRBD2
clone_size: few
j_call: TRBJ2-1
cdr3_nt: TGTGCCAGCAGCCAAAGACTAGCGGGGGTCTACAATGAGCAGTTCTTC
cdr3_aa: CASSQRLAGVYNEQFF

v_call: TRBV7-9
d_call: .
clone_size: .
j_call: TRBJ2-2
cdr3_nt: TGTGCCCGATCCCGGGTTTTAGGGAGCGGCACCGGGGAGCTGTTTTTT
cdr3_aa: CARSRVLGSGTGELFF

v_call: TRBV19
d_call: .
clone_size: .
j_call: TRBJ2-2
cdr3_nt: TGTGCCAGTACAAGTAGGGGATTCGGGTTCCCTGCGAACACCGGGGAGCTGTTTTTT
cdr3_aa: CASTSRGFGFPANTGELFF

v_call: TRBV27
d_call: TRBD2
clone_size: few
j_call: TRBJ2-7
cdr3_nt: TGTGCCAGCAGTTCAAGGACTAGCGGGGTCTCCTACGAGCAGTACTTC
cdr3_aa: CASSSRTSGVSYEQYF

v_call: TRBV2
d_call: .
clone_size: .
j_call: TRBJ1-3
cdr3_nt: TGTGCCAGCAGGACTGACAGTGCCCCGAACACCATATATTTT
cdr3_aa: CASRTDSAPNTIYF

v_call: TRBV29-1
d_call: TRBD2
clone_size: .
j_call: TRBJ2-7
cdr3_nt: TGCAGCGTTGAGATCCGTCGTAGCGGGGCCAACTACGAGCAGTACTTC
cdr3_aa: CSVEIRRSGANYEQYF

v_call: TRBV11-2
d_call: .
clone_size: .
j_call: TRBJ1-2
cdr3_nt: TGTGCCAGCACCCCTCAAGAACCGTTACAGGGAAATGGCTACACCTTC
cdr3_aa: CASTPQEPLQGNGYTF

v_call: TRBV5-8
d_call: .
clone_size: few
j_call: TRBJ1-5
cdr3_nt: TGTGCCAGCAGCGTCGGACAATATAGCAATCAGCCCCAGCATTTT
cdr3_aa: CASSVGQYSNQPQHF

v_call: TRBV29-1
d_call: TRBD1
clone_size: few
j_call: TRBJ2-7
cdr3_nt: TGCAGCGGGGGACAGGGGGCGGGGGAGCAGTACTTC
cdr3_aa: CSGGQGAGEQYF

v_call: TRBV7-9
d_call: TRBD1
clone_size: few
j_call: TRBJ1-1
cdr3_nt: TGTGCCAGCAGCGCTCAGACAGGGATCACTGAAGCTTTCTTT
cdr3_aa: CASSAQTGITEAFF